The 23 T cell receptor beta chains below all came from one sample that was sequenced in a study of breast tumors, draining lymph nodes, adjacent tissues. MiXCR, applied by TCRdb to the multiplex PCR reads, yields one record per CDR3 protein. The data show under 250,000 distinct CDR3 sequences, about 32% seen once. The lymph nodes were axillary draining lymph nodes from breast cancer patients. Specimen: axillary lymph node tissue. These receptors all come from a female donor with breast cancer. Some clones in this sample may be carry-over from other donors' samples.

In its sample, this clonotype was seen once. V gene TRBV5-1 combines with J gene TRBJ1-2; perhaps TRBD1 as D (5 bases). The CDR3 covers 13 residues. From germline, CDR1 is SGHRS and CDR2 YFSETQ. With 2 bases removed from V and 7 bases from J, the gap between germline ends came to 12 bases. The CDR3 bases are TGCGCCAGCAGCTTCGCCGGGACGCGTGGCTACACCTTC. Its protein is CASSFAGTRGYTF.

The gene calls are TRBV2 and TRBJ1-5; 8 positions match TRBD1. V shed 6 bases, J shed 1 base, and the junction held 11 bases outside the gene matches. Germline-derived CDR1 and CDR2 are SNHLY and FYNNEI. The CDR3 totals 17 residues. CDR3: CASRNRGGIDSNQPQHF. CDR3 sequence (DNA): TGTGCCAGCAGAAACAGGGGGGGCATTGACAGCAATCAGCCCCAGCATTTT.

This sequence joins TRBV9 and TRBJ2-2, with 8 positions matching TRBD2. Germline values: CDR1 SGDLS, CDR2 YYNGEE. This CDR3 is 13 amino acids long. V lost 4 bases to trimming and J lost 7 bases; unmatched junction nucleotides: 3. The CDR3 DNA follows: TGTGCCAGCAGCACCGGGACTAGCGGGGAGCTGTTTTTT. The encoded protein is CASSTGTSGELFF.

This clonotype was counted at least ten times. The gene calls are TRBV11-2 and TRBJ2-3; D is unresolved. The CDR3 runs to 13 residues. CDR1 and CDR2 (germline): SGHAT, FQNNGV. Trimming removed 1 base at V and 4 bases at J, with 6 bases between. CDR3 DNA: TGTGCCAGCAGCTTAGGATGGGCAGATACGCAGTATTTT. Its translation is CASSLGWADTQYF.

This clonotype was counted at least ten times. The chain uses TRBV20-1 and TRBJ1-4, with 9 bases aligning to TRBD1. Germline CDR1 and CDR2: DFQATT and SNEGSKA (reference sequence). This CDR3 is 15 amino acids long. With 2 bases clipped from V and 8 bases from J, the junction kept 9 bases outside the gene matches. The CDR3, as DNA: TGCAGTGCTAGACCAGGGACAGGGTTAGGGGAAAAACTGTTTTTT. It yields the protein CSARPGTGLGEKLFF.

This clonotype was picked up many times. The V and J genes are TRBV2 and TRBJ2-3; a weak D match, TRBD2 (6 bases). V lost 5 bases, J lost 3 bases, and 12 bases lay in between. The CDR3 is 14 residues long. The V gene's germline CDR1 is SNHLY and CDR2 FYNNEI. The CDR3 spells CASSRELGTDTQYF. CDR3 DNA sequence: TGTGCCAGCAGTCGGGAGTTGGGGACAGATACGCAGTATTTT.

This chain uses TRBV7-2 with TRBJ1-3; the match to TRBD1 covers 11 bases. The CDR3 loop spans 13 amino acids. CDR1 and CDR2 (germline): SGHTA, FQGNSA. V lost 4 bases to trimming and J lost 16 bases; unmatched junction nucleotides: 9. DNA for the CDR3: TGTGCCAGCAGCTGGGGGGGGACAGGGGGATTCTATTTT. Its protein is CASSWGGTGGFYF.

The genes are TRBV2 and TRBJ2-3, with a weak D call TRBD2 (8 bases). Germline assignment: CDR1 SNHLY and CDR2 FYNNEI. CDR3 length: 15 amino acids. Trimming took 9 bases from V and 2 from J, leaving 18 bases between them. This CDR3 reads CASEGAGGLTDTQYF. In DNA, the CDR3 is TGTGCCAGTGAGGGGGCGGGAGGCCTCACAGATACGCAGTATTTT. Filled out from reference TRBV2 and TRBJ2-3, the complete variable domain reads EPEVTQTPSHQVTQMGQEVILRCVPISNHLYFYWYRQILGQKVEFLVSFYNNEISEKSEIFDDQFSVERPDGSNFTLKIRSTKLEDSAMYFCASEGAGGLTDTQYFGPGTRLTVL.

Ten or more counts support this clonotype. The rearrangement links TRBV29-1 to TRBJ2-7; 12 positions match TRBD1. The germline CDR1 and CDR2 sequences are SQVTM and ANQGSEA. Unmatched junction bases numbered 8, after V lost 5 bases and J lost 6 bases. The CDR3 is 14 amino acids. The CDR3 loop reads CSVRLGQGAGEQYF. The DNA for the CDR3 is TGCAGCGTTCGATTGGGACAGGGGGCGGGCGAGCAGTACTTC.

The J gene is TRBJ1-2, the V gene TRBV15; maybe TRBD1 (5 bases). Germline CDR1 is LNHNV and CDR2 is YYDKDF (reference sequence). This CDR3 contains 14 residues. Trimming left V 0 bases short and J 8 bases short, with 13 bases between. The CDR3, as DNA: TGTGCCACCAGCAGAGATTCCGGGGGGTTAGGCTACACCTTC. As protein: CATSRDSGGLGYTF.

This clonotype showed up many times. The gene calls are TRBV20-1 and TRBJ2-3; TRBD2 aligns across 11 bases. V shed 5 bases and J 4 bases; nucleotides not matched to a gene: 5. CDR3 length equals 14 residues. The germline CDR1 and CDR2 sequences are DFQATT and SNEGSKA (reference sequence). The chain's CDR3 is CSALAGGSADTQYF. The CDR3 bases are TGCAGTGCTTTAGCGGGAGGGTCGGCAGATACGCAGTATTTT.

This clonotype was observed many times. The V call is TRBV9, the J call TRBJ2-1; no firm D call. Trimming pared 0 bases from V and 0 bases from J, leaving 10 bases between. The germline gives CDR1 SGDLS, CDR2 YYNGEE. The CDR3 loop spans 16 amino acids. CDR3 bases: TGTGCCAGCAGCGTAGGGTCTGATACCTCCTACAATGAGCAGTTCTTC. Translated: CASSVGSDTSYNEQFF.

This clonotype occurred many times. The J gene is TRBJ2-7, the V gene TRBV11-3, with D unclear. Germline V gene lookup returns CDR1 SGHNT and CDR2 YENEEA. The CDR3 is made up of 15 amino acids. The V and J ends lost 0 bases and 1 base respectively, with 10 bases between them. DNA of the CDR3: TGTGCCAGCAGCTTAGATCAAGGGCGGTCCTACGAGCAGTACTTC. It specifies CASSLDQGRSYEQYF.

This clonotype has at least ten counts. The chain is built from TRBV6-5 and TRBJ2-3; D unclear. Germline lookup yields CDR1 MNHEY and CDR2 SVGAGI. This CDR3 has 14 residues. Trimming stripped 6 bases from V and 2 bases from J, with 12 bases between. The CDR3 loop reads CASSRLTATDTQYF. The CDR3 DNA sequence: TGTGCCAGCAGCCGACTTACAGCCACAGATACGCAGTATTTT.

This clonotype has at least ten counts. V and J are TRBV7-9 and TRBJ2-3, with a weak D call TRBD2 (6 bases). The CDR3 has 15 residues. The germline V gene has CDR1 SEHNR and CDR2 FQNEAQ (reference sequence). V dropped 1 base and J dropped 2 bases, with 10 bases sitting between them. DNA of the CDR3: TGTGCCAGCAGCTTAGGGGGGGTACTCACAGATACGCAGTATTTT. Translating gives CASSLGGVLTDTQYF.

This chain links TRBV7-2 with TRBJ1-4; 7 bases agree with TRBD1. The trim removed 5 bases at V and 5 bases at J, leaving 8 bases unmatched. Germline V gene data show CDR1 as SGHTA and CDR2 as FQGNSA. The CDR3 is made up of 15 amino acids. The CDR3 DNA reads as TGTGCCAGCAGCCGGGGACAGAACCGGAATGAAAAACTGTTTTTT. Translated, it gives CASSRGQNRNEKLFF.

The chain links TRBV27 to TRBJ2-7, with 9 bases identical to TRBD2. The CDR3 consists of 13 residues. Losses at the gene ends were 11 bases for V and 1 base for J; bases not matched to a gene: 6. In germline, CDR1 is MNHEY, CDR2 SMNVEV (reference sequence). The CDR3 nucleotides are TGTGCCCATGCGGGAGGGTGGTCCTACGAGCAGTACTTC. It is translated as CAHAGGWSYEQYF.

This clonotype was picked up many times. A much larger clonotype is one base distant, so this may be a read error. The genes are TRBV2 and TRBJ2-7, with 8 bases identical to TRBD1. Germline-derived CDR1 and CDR2 are SNHLY and FYNNEI. This CDR3 region has 14 residues. DNA of the CDR3: TGTGCCAGCAGCCTGGGACAGGACGCCTACGAGCGGTACTTC. Protein: CASSLGQDAYERYF. Complete variable domain (other parts from reference TRBV2 and TRBJ2-7): EPEVTQTPSHQVTQMGQEVILRCVPISNHLYFYWYRQILGQKVEFLVSFYNNEISEKSEIFDDQFSVERPDGSNFTLKIRSTKLEDSAMYFCASSLGQDAYERYFGPGTRLTVT.

This clonotype was seen many times. The chain uses TRBV19 and TRBJ2-1; 11 bases map to TRBD2. Losses at the gene ends were 5 bases for V and 7 bases for J; bases not matched to a gene: 4. The CDR3 has 14 amino acids. The germline V gene has CDR1 LNHDA and CDR2 SQIVND (reference sequence). The CDR3 DNA follows: TGTGCCAGTAGTCGACGGACTAGCGGGAATGAGCAGTTCTTC. It specifies CASSRRTSGNEQFF.

This clonotype was seen at least ten times. This chain joins TRBV24-1 and TRBJ2-4; TRBD1 matches 9 bases. Germline CDR1 and CDR2: KGHDR and SFDVKD. After removal of 3 bases from V and 0 bases from J, the junction contained 2 bases not matched to a gene. The CDR3 extends over 16 amino acids. The CDR3 bases are TGTGCCACCAGTGATGCGACAGGGGGAGCCAAAAACATTCAGTACTTC. This codes for CATSDATGGAKNIQYF.

This clonotype was recorded many times. The rearrangement uses TRBV6-2 or TRBV6-3 and TRBJ1-5, with TRBD1 as a possible D gene (6 bases). Germline loops: CDR1 MNHEY, CDR2 SVGEGT. The CDR3 consists of 15 residues. V was shortened by 6 bases and J by 4 bases, with 16 bases between the two germline ends. This CDR3 is CASRAQGAGNQPQHF. CDR3 nucleotides: TGTGCCAGCAGGGCACAGGGAGCGGGAAATCAGCCCCAGCATTTT.

This clonotype was detected ten times or more. J is TRBJ2-3 and V is TRBV3-1; D might be TRBD2 (5 bases). The V and J ends lost 5 bases and 2 bases respectively, with 14 bases between them. The CDR3 totals 15 residues. Germline V CDR1 and CDR2: LGHDT, YNNKEL (reference sequence). DNA for the CDR3: TGTGCCAGCAGCGTGAGAGCGGATTTCACAGATACGCAGTATTTT. This encodes CASSVRADFTDTQYF.

With regard to this clonotype: A clone one base away is much larger, so this may be a read error. The chain has TRBV6-2 or TRBV6-3 and TRBJ2-5; TRBD2 matches 7 bases. Trimming took 7 bases from V and 6 from J; bases not matched to a gene: 8. Germline assignment: CDR1 MNHEY and CDR2 SVGEGT. The CDR3 sequence is 13 residues long. CDR3 sequence reads: CASTANGRKTQYF. CDR3 coding DNA: TGTGCCAGCACAGCGAACGGGAGGAAGACCCAGTACTTC.